This is a list of T cell receptor beta chains from one sample in a study of patients and donors after allogeneic stem cell transplantation. MiXCR was run by TCRdb on the RT-PCR reads, yielding one entry per CDR3 protein. Among some 30,000 distinct CDR3 sequences listed, less than 45% were seen once. Sequencing input: blood, either unsorted or a sorted T cell fraction (not recorded which). The receptors here all came from a human donor who was either an allogeneic HSCT recipient or a stem cell or donor lymphocyte infusion donor (not recorded which). It is not recorded whose cells these are; they may come from a transplant donor. CDR3s include the opening cysteine and the closing phenylalanine or tryptophan. D genes are given only for firm matches. Expanded clones get a size class; other rows say once, few or many, or leave the size out.

J gene	V gene	clone size	D gene	CDR3 protein	CDR3 DNA
TRBJ1-1	TRBV24-1	medium-sized	TRBD1	CATSETGLNTEAFF	TGTGCCACCAGTGAGACAGGGTTGAACACTGAAGCTTTCTTT
TRBJ2-5	TRBV27	few	.	CASSLSGTQETQYF	TGTGCCAGCAGTTTATCAGGGACGCAAGAGACCCAGTACTTC
TRBJ1-3	TRBV4-2	.	.	CASSQEEGFGGNTIYF	TGTGCCAGCAGCCAAGAGGAGGGGTTCGGAGGAAACACCATATATTTT
TRBJ1-1	TRBV20-1	.	.	CSASRILGNTEAFF	TGCAGTGCTAGTCGGATCCTAGGGAACACTGAAGCTTTCTTT
TRBJ2-7	TRBV20-1	few	.	CSARERAAGRQYYEQYF	TGCAGTGCTAGAGAACGGGCCGCGGGGAGACAATACTACGAGCAGTACTTC
TRBJ2-5	TRBV12-3/TRBV12-4	.	.	CASSVNTLQETQYF	TGTGCCAGCAGTGTAAATACCCTCCAAGAGACCCAGTACTTC
TRBJ1-4	TRBV20-1	few	TRBD1	CSARDGGQMNEKLFF	TGCAGTGCTAGAGATGGGGGACAGATGAATGAAAAACTGTTTTTT
TRBJ2-5	TRBV7-2	.	.	CASSLGSETQYF	TGTGCCAGCAGCTTAGGATCTGAGACCCAGTACTTC
TRBJ1-3	TRBV29-1	.	.	CSVKAWGNTIYF	TGCAGCGTTAAGGCGTGGGGGAACACCATATATTTT
TRBJ1-2	TRBV7-9	few	.	CASSYRVTDYGYTF	TGTGCCAGCAGCTATCGGGTCACCGACTATGGCTACACCTTC
TRBJ2-1	TRBV20-1	once	TRBD2	CSAGSGGSINEQFF	TGCAGTGCTGGTAGCGGGGGGTCTATCAATGAGCAGTTCTTC
TRBJ2-1	TRBV6-2/TRBV6-3	few	TRBD2	CASSYSASGGVEQFF	TGTGCCAGCAGTTACTCGGCTAGCGGTGGGGTGGAGCAGTTCTTC
TRBJ1-2	TRBV29-1	few	TRBD1	CSLRTGDGYTF	TGCAGCCTCAGGACAGGGGACGGCTACACCTTC
TRBJ2-1	TRBV5-1	.	TRBD2	CASSQLSGSRASYNEQFF	TGCGCCAGCAGCCAACTTAGCGGGAGTCGTGCGTCCTACAATGAGCAGTTCTTC
TRBJ1-2	TRBV5-5	.	.	CASSLTPFEYGYTF	TGTGCCAGCAGCTTAACACCCTTTGAATATGGCTACACCTTC
TRBJ1-1	TRBV6-6	few	TRBD1	CASSRDSLNTEAFF	TGTGCCAGCAGCAGGGACAGTTTGAACACTGAAGCTTTCTTT
TRBJ1-1	TRBV20-1	.	TRBD1	CSAKGQGGTEAFF	TGCAGTGCTAAGGGACAGGGGGGGACTGAAGCTTTCTTT
TRBJ2-3	TRBV6-2/TRBV6-3	.	.	CASSSYRGSTDTQYF	TGTGCCAGCAGTTCCTACCGGGGGAGCACAGATACGCAGTATTTT
TRBJ2-1	TRBV7-9	.	.	CASSPTLSSYNEQFF	TGTGCCAGCAGCCCAACACTTAGCTCCTACAATGAGCAGTTCTTC
TRBJ2-5	TRBV12-3/TRBV12-4	.	.	CASSFPYQETQYF	TGTGCCAGCAGTTTCCCCTACCAAGAGACCCAGTACTTC
TRBJ2-1	TRBV7-9	few	.	CASSLAGGNEQFF	TGTGCCAGCAGCTTAGCGGGGGGAAATGAGCAGTTCTTC
TRBJ2-2	TRBV2	.	TRBD2	CASRGLVDGELFF	TGTGCCAGCAGGGGACTAGTGGACGGGGAGCTGTTTTTT